Listed below are T cell receptor beta chains from one sample, sequenced in a study of long-term antiretroviral therapy in people with HIV. The assay was immunoSEQ multiplex PCR, and TCRdb's table has in-frame clones only and misses some. The repertoire has 30,000 to 40,000 clones, 65% to 90% of them found once; the top ten carry 4.4%. The source was unsorted PBMCs, collected about 3.4 years after starting antiretroviral therapy. These receptors all stem from a man between 18 and 35 years old with HIV. Both conserved end residues are trimmed from each CDR3. Each record gives: V gene, CDR3 protein.

V gene: TRBV7-9
CDR3 protein: ASSLGRGGHNEQF

V gene: TRBV7-3
CDR3 protein: ASSPGPGDTDTQY

V gene: TRBV11-2
CDR3 protein: ASSLERDSEAF

V gene: TRBV27
CDR3 protein: ASSTPGLAGGLLSEQF

V gene: TRBV29-1
CDR3 protein: SVEDPQGQGAGELF

V gene: TRBV6-5
CDR3 protein: ASSSRQFGWPQH

V gene: TRBV13
CDR3 protein: ASSTLGQAYEQY

V gene: TRBV19
CDR3 protein: ASSIATGTVVQETQY

V gene: TRBV6-6
CDR3 protein: ASSYNRRTEAF

V gene: TRBV27
CDR3 protein: ASSLARGQTYTGELF

V gene: TRBV4-3
CDR3 protein: ASSQEWSSNGYYNEQF

V gene: TRBV7-6
CDR3 protein: ASSLSGLGYEQF

V gene: TRBV9
CDR3 protein: ASSVGGSTDTQY

V gene: TRBV2
CDR3 protein: ASSEFGGGNSYEQY

V gene: TRBV10-3
CDR3 protein: AIRRGGNQPQH

V gene: TRBV5-6
CDR3 protein: ASSLAGQTYGYT

V gene: TRBV18
CDR3 protein: ASSGRDNEQF

V gene: TRBV5-6
CDR3 protein: ASSFLAGSTDTQY

V gene: TRBV6-1
CDR3 protein: ASSVPTVYNGAF

V gene: TRBV7-9
CDR3 protein: ASTSPGQGNTGELF

V gene: TRBV12-5
CDR3 protein: ASGLGDRGWDTEAF

V gene: TRBV15
CDR3 protein: ATSETGTYGYT

V gene: TRBV4-1
CDR3 protein: ASSQSGYEQY

V gene: TRBV4-2
CDR3 protein: ASSQAEGGGYT

V gene: TRBV10-3
CDR3 protein: AISDPRLSAGGPSSVEQF

V gene: TRBV5-1
CDR3 protein: ASSFRGLNTEAF

V gene: TRBV7-8
CDR3 protein: ASTYSLGGYGYT

V gene: TRBV7-9
CDR3 protein: ASSRGQNPYT

V gene: TRBV7-2
CDR3 protein: ASSLVALSSYEQY

V gene: TRBV19
CDR3 protein: ASSIGGGSTEAF

V gene: TRBV2
CDR3 protein: ASSREGGGADTQY

V gene: TRBV19
CDR3 protein: ASSTRQLQETQY

V gene: TRBV29-1
CDR3 protein: SVYPGQGTYEQY

V gene: TRBV19
CDR3 protein: ASSIDPRRTEAF

V gene: TRBV11-2
CDR3 protein: ASGSGTKSSYNEQF

V gene: TRBV7-2
CDR3 protein: ASGTAGTEAF

V gene: TRBV18
CDR3 protein: ASSRGPETQY

V gene: TRBV7-9
CDR3 protein: ASSLEPPAPEAF

V gene: TRBV29-1
CDR3 protein: SAETGGTEAF

V gene: TRBV7-2
CDR3 protein: ASSPSGTLNTEAF

V gene: TRBV4-1
CDR3 protein: ASSQDSRANYGYT

V gene: TRBV5-1
CDR3 protein: ASSLGSLGYEQY

V gene: TRBV9
CDR3 protein: ASSGQGTHLEQY

V gene: TRBV27
CDR3 protein: ASSLEPHAEAF

V gene: TRBV27
CDR3 protein: ASSLGRTGGYGYT

V gene: TRBV5-1
CDR3 protein: ASSWTGENTEAF

V gene: TRBV5-6
CDR3 protein: ASSLKGTSGTNYEQY

V gene: TRBV7-8
CDR3 protein: ASSFGGLETQY

V gene: TRBV7-9
CDR3 protein: ASSQPLRASGTEAF

V gene: TRBV7-2
CDR3 protein: ASSSSPRPDRPFEAF

V gene: TRBV5-5
CDR3 protein: ASSLEGRIYNEQF

V gene: TRBV6-6
CDR3 protein: ASSLTTVTNEKLF

V gene: TRBV9
CDR3 protein: ASSVEGTMNTEAF

V gene: TRBV6-5
CDR3 protein: ASSYSGKVYTEAF

V gene: TRBV7-2
CDR3 protein: ASSLVGTSGGYSSDTQY